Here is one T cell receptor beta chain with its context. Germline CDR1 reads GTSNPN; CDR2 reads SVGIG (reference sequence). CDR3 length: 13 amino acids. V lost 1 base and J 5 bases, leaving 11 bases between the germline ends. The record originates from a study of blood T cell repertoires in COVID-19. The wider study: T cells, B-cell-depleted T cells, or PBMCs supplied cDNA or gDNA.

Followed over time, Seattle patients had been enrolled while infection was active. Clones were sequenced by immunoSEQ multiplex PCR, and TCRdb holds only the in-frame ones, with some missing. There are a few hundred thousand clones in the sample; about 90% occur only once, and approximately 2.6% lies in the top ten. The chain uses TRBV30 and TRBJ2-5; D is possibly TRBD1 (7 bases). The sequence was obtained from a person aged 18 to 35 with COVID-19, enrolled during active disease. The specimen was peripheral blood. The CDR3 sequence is CAWSGQGGETQYF. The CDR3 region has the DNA TGTGCCTGGAGTGGACAGGGAGGCGAGACCCAGTACTTC. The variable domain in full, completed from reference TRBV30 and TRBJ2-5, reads SQTIHQWPATLVQPVGSPLSLECTVEGTSNPNLYWYRQAAGRGLQLLFYSVGIGQISSEVPQNLSASRPQDRQFILSSKKLLLSDSGFYLCAWSGQGGETQYFGPGTRLLVL.